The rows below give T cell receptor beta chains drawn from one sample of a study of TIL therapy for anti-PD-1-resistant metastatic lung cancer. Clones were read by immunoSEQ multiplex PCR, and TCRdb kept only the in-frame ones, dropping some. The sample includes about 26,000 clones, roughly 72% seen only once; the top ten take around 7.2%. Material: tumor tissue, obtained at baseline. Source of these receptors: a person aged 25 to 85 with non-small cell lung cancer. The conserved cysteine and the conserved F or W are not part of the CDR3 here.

CDR3aa: ASSFSRLNTEAF
v_gene: TRBV7-2

CDR3aa: AGEAGGSTDTQY
v_gene: TRBV6-1

CDR3aa: ASSSTGRVDTQY
v_gene: TRBV5-1

CDR3aa: ASKDRANEQY
v_gene: TRBV6-5

CDR3aa: ASSLEWASGGALDTQY
v_gene: TRBV7-2

CDR3aa: ASSLGQGLDYGYT
v_gene: TRBV5-4

CDR3aa: ASSIDRINTEAF
v_gene: TRBV19

CDR3aa: ASSQFGGESGYKGWNTGELF
v_gene: TRBV7-6

CDR3aa: ASSWLAKETQY
v_gene: TRBV6-1

CDR3aa: ASSKYRDYT
v_gene: TRBV11-2

CDR3aa: ASSVQGTEAF
v_gene: TRBV7-9

CDR3aa: ASKPGTSRGEAF
v_gene: TRBV19

CDR3aa: ASSFSLTGLGETQY
v_gene: TRBV5-5

CDR3aa: ASSFEGVGTDTQY
v_gene: TRBV5-1

CDR3aa: AWRRAGGRTDTQY
v_gene: TRBV30

CDR3aa: ASSMDMYYGYT
v_gene: TRBV19

CDR3aa: ASSLVRMSSYEQY
v_gene: TRBV11-3

CDR3aa: ASSDGTANSEAF
v_gene: TRBV6-4

CDR3aa: ASSLAGSRVYEQY
v_gene: TRBV7-2

CDR3aa: ASSKETSGGAWRLDTQY
v_gene: TRBV21-1

CDR3aa: ASTSFGQLNSPLH
v_gene: TRBV19

CDR3aa: ASSFTGTGDGYT
v_gene: TRBV5-4

CDR3aa: ASSLSERNEQF
v_gene: TRBV27

CDR3aa: ASSLAMVGGETQY
v_gene: TRBV5-1

CDR3aa: ASSINLGANNSPLH
v_gene: TRBV19

CDR3aa: ASSQLYRAGELF
v_gene: TRBV13

CDR3aa: ASSATSGSTDTQY
v_gene: TRBV9

CDR3aa: AWKGGGRETQY
v_gene: TRBV30

CDR3aa: ASSLSGQGWYEKLF
v_gene: TRBV27

CDR3aa: ASASQRGMDSGNTIY
v_gene: TRBV9

CDR3aa: ASSFGRGANYGHT
v_gene: TRBV11-2

CDR3aa: ASSFSRGGFDTQY
v_gene: TRBV11-3

CDR3aa: ASSTKDRGRFDEQY
v_gene: TRBV23-1

CDR3aa: ASSEWGQGVMNTEAF
v_gene: TRBV6-1

CDR3aa: ASSSDRASTLNSPLH
v_gene: TRBV5-4

CDR3aa: ASSGTSGGADTQY
v_gene: TRBV6-1

CDR3aa: SASGISYNEQF
v_gene: TRBV29-1

CDR3aa: ASSRDSPTDTQY
v_gene: TRBV10-1

CDR3aa: ASSLNRDHVSSRDTQY
v_gene: TRBV9

CDR3aa: ASSVAPTGGREQY
v_gene: TRBV9

CDR3aa: ASSIGPVTNYGYT
v_gene: TRBV19

CDR3aa: ASSVGGVSSYNEQF
v_gene: TRBV9

CDR3aa: ASSPEDSYNEQF
v_gene: TRBV9

CDR3aa: ASSLAGAGEETQY
v_gene: TRBV5-4

CDR3aa: ASSRTTAPGELAKNIQY
v_gene: TRBV11-3

CDR3aa: ASSQDPQGGRIDTQY
v_gene: TRBV4-3

CDR3aa: ASSIRDYPPDTQY
v_gene: TRBV19

CDR3aa: ASSQAGPHNEQF
v_gene: TRBV7-9

CDR3aa: ASSWGLEEQYEQF
v_gene: TRBV7-3